The following is a T cell receptor beta chain sequence with its context. This sample is part of a study of sequential checkpoint blockade in melanoma. Study-wide background: Patients were randomized 1:1 to nivolumab-then-ipilimumab or ipilimumab-then-nivolumab first-line.

Treatment denoted: randomized to nivolumab then ipilimumab (arm A) or the reverse (arm B). Produced via immunoSEQ multiplex PCR; TCRdb's table is partial and in-frame only. The sample yields more than 30,000 clones, about 88% seen once. V lost 1 base, J lost 2 bases, and 10 bases stayed unmatched. This CDR3 comprises 17 residues. Per germline, CDR1 MNHEY and CDR2 SMNVEV (reference sequence). This TCR came from a human donor with melanoma. This chain connects TRBV27 to TRBJ2-5; 7 bases match TRBD1. The specimen comprised CD8+ T cells sorted from blood (inferred from file names), sampled from a patient given nivolumab and ipilimumab in sequence. The CDR3 spells CASSLLGGRGWQETQYF. In nucleotides, the CDR3 is TGTGCCAGCAGTTTATTAGGCGGCAGGGGGTGGCAAGAGACCCAGTACTTC.